This T cell receptor (beta chain) was recovered during a study of T cells in tuberculosis. General observations from the study: Active tuberculosis patients had shorter CDR3-alpha; the beta difference was nonsignificant.

Adolescents were screened for latent TB by skin test and IGRA. The CDR3 runs to 14 residues. Germline V CDR1 and CDR2: SGHAT, FQNNGV. V lost 1 base to trimming and J lost 2 bases, with 8 bases between them. Clones were sequenced by immunoSEQ multiplex PCR, and TCRdb holds only the in-frame ones, with some missing. Here the sample spans under 40,000 clones, approximately 94% being singletons. In regard to this clone: The antigen remains undetermined.

Sequencing was performed on PBMCs. This receptor was obtained from a donor between 10 and 35 years old with latent tuberculosis or without tuberculosis infection. The rearrangement joins TRBV11-2 to TRBJ2-5; D is unclear. Written as DNA, the CDR3 is TGTGCCAGCAGCTTAGCCCAGTTTCAAGAGACCCAGTACTTC. Its translation is CASSLAQFQETQYF. Variable domain in full (rest from reference TRBV11-2 and TRBJ2-5): EAGVAQSPRYKIIEKRQSVAFWCNPISGHATLYWYQQILGQGPKLLIQFQNNGVVDDSQLPKDRFSAERLKGVDSTLKIQPAKLEDSAVYLCASSLAQFQETQYFGPGTRLLVL.